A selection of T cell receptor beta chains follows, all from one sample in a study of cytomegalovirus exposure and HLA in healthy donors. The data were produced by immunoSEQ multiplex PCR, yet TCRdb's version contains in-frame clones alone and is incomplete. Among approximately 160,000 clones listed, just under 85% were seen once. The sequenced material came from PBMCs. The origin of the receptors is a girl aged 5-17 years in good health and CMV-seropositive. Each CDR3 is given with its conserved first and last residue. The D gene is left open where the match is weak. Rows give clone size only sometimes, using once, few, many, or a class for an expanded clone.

TGTGCCAGCAGCTCCAGTGGGGTAACAGGGGACCCCACCGGGGAGCTGTTTTTT	CASSSSGVTGDPTGELFF	18	NA	TRBV9	TRBD1	TRBJ2-2
TGCGCCAGCAGCCCCCCGACAGGGAACTATGGCTACACCTTC	CASSPPTGNYGYTF	14	NA	TRBV4-1	TRBD1	TRBJ1-2
TGTGCCAGCGGCAACCGGGACTGGCCCATAGGCATATATTTT	CASGNRDWPIGIYF	14	NA	TRBV28	NA	TRBJ1-3
TGTGCCAGCAGCTTATCGGCAGGGATTAATGAAAAACTGTTTTTT	CASSLSAGINEKLFF	15	NA	TRBV7-6	NA	TRBJ1-4
TGTGCCGGAAGGGGACAGACCACAGATACGCAGTATTTT	CAGRGQTTDTQYF	13	NA	TRBV6-1	TRBD1	TRBJ2-3
TGTGCCAGCAGCTTGGGATCGGGGGTCGGTGAGCAGTTCTTC	CASSLGSGVGEQFF	14	NA	TRBV5-6	NA	TRBJ2-1
TGTGCCAGCAGCCCATGGGGGGGGGATGTCGAGCAGTACTTC	CASSPWGGDVEQYF	14	NA	TRBV7-9	TRBD2	TRBJ2-7
TGTGCCAGCAGCTTCTATACCACAGGGGCTAATGAAAAACTGTTTTTT	CASSFYTTGANEKLFF	16	NA	TRBV5-5	TRBD1	TRBJ1-4
TGTGCCAGCAGCAAGTCGGACAGGGCGGGGGGCTACACCTTC	CASSKSDRAGGYTF	14	few	TRBV5-4	TRBD1	TRBJ1-2
TGTGCCAGCAGCGTAGAGGGTATAGGGGGACGCACTGAAGCTTTCTTT	CASSVEGIGGRTEAFF	16	NA	TRBV9	NA	TRBJ1-1
TGTGCCTCCCAGAGTAGCGGCTACGAGCAGTACTTC	CASQSSGYEQYF	12	NA	TRBV27	NA	TRBJ2-7
TGCGCCAGCAGCTTGTTCAGCGGCGAAGATGGCTACACCTTC	CASSLFSGEDGYTF	14	NA	TRBV5-1	NA	TRBJ1-2
TGTGCCAGCAGTGAGTATACAGGGCGTAATGAAAAACTGTTTTTT	CASSEYTGRNEKLFF	15	once	TRBV6-1	NA	TRBJ1-4
TGCGCCAGCAGCTTGGGTCCTACGGGGGGAAACTATGGCTACACCTTC	CASSLGPTGGNYGYTF	16	NA	TRBV5-1	NA	TRBJ1-2
TGTGCCAGTAGCCCCGGGGAGCGGGATTACAATGAGCAGTTCTTC	CASSPGERDYNEQFF	15	few	TRBV19	TRBD2	TRBJ2-1
TGTGCCAGCTCCCGGGACAGGGACGCAGTGGAGACCCAGTACTTC	CASSRDRDAVETQYF	15	NA	TRBV6-1	TRBD1	TRBJ2-5
TGTGCCAGCAGCCTAGGACAGGCGAACACTGAAGCTTTCTTT	CASSLGQANTEAFF	14	NA	TRBV5-4	TRBD1	TRBJ1-1
TGTGCCAGCAGTTACTCGGAGGCTAACTATGGCTACACCTTC	CASSYSEANYGYTF	14	once	TRBV6-5	NA	TRBJ1-2
TGTGCCAGCAGGGACACAGGGGGCTTAGAGACCCAGTACTTC	CASRDTGGLETQYF	14	NA	TRBV2	TRBD1	TRBJ2-5
TGTGCCAGCAGTGCGACAGGGGTTCCAAATCAGCCCCAGCATTTT	CASSATGVPNQPQHF	15	NA	TRBV2	TRBD1	TRBJ1-5
TGTGCCTGGAGCCTTACAGGGACCACTGAAGCTTTCTTT	CAWSLTGTTEAFF	13	NA	TRBV30	NA	TRBJ1-1
TGTGCCAGCAGACGTTCAGGGGACAACTATGGCTACACCTTC	CASRRSGDNYGYTF	14	NA	TRBV4-2	NA	TRBJ1-2
TGTGCCAGCAGTCCCTCAGGAAGAACTAATGAAAAACTGTTTTTT	CASSPSGRTNEKLFF	15	NA	TRBV27	NA	TRBJ1-4
TGTGCCAGCTCGCAGACAGGAGCCGATCAGCCCCAGCATTTT	CASSQTGADQPQHF	14	NA	TRBV18	NA	TRBJ1-5
TGTGCCAGCAGTTATACGACAGGAACTAACTATGGCTACACCTTC	CASSYTTGTNYGYTF	15	NA	TRBV6-5	NA	TRBJ1-2
TGTGCCAGTAGTATATCCTTAGGGGACAGGGGGAGCCGCACTGAAGCTTTCTTT	CASSISLGDRGSRTEAFF	18	NA	TRBV19	TRBD1	TRBJ1-1
TGTGCCAGCAGTTTAGCGGGGAGAGGCAATCAGCCCCAGCATTTT	CASSLAGRGNQPQHF	15	NA	TRBV27	NA	TRBJ1-5
TGTGCCAGCAGCGTCGAGCCTGCGGGGGCCGCTTACAATGAGCAGTTCTTC	CASSVEPAGAAYNEQFF	17	NA	TRBV9	NA	TRBJ2-1
TGTGCCAGCAGTTTGACAGGGAATCAGCCCCAGCATTTT	CASSLTGNQPQHF	13	NA	TRBV27	TRBD1	TRBJ1-5